Sequencing of this T cell receptor beta chain was carried out in a study of T cell responses to AZD1222 COVID-19 vaccine. CDR3 length: 16 amino acids. The method was immunoSEQ multiplex PCR; TCRdb's version includes in-frame clones alone and lacks a portion of them. The data contain roughly 97,000 clones, 85% to 95% of them singletons. Concerning this clone: The antigen is not known.

Study-wide results and limits: Of the AZD1222 recipients, only 5 or 6 were seropositive at baseline.

This chain joins TRBV21-1 and TRBJ2-7; no check of the table's D call, TRBD2, against the DNA was made. TRBV21-1 is an annotated pseudogene. The sequence was collected from an adult in good health. The sample here was peripheral blood, taken on day 0 of AZD1222 vaccination. CDR3 amino acids: CASSKINSGASYEQYF. The CDR3 nucleotides read TGTGCCAGCAGCAAAATTAACAGCGGGGCGTCCTACGAGCAGTACTTC.